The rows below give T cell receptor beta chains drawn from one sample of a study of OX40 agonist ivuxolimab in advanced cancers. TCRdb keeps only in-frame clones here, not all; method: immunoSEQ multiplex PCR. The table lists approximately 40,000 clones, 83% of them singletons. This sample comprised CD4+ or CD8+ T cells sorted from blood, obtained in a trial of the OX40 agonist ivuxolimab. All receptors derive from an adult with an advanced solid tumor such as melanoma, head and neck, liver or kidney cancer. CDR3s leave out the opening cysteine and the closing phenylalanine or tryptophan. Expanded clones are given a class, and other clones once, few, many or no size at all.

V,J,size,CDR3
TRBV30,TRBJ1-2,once,AWSATGEGYT
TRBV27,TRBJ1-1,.,ASSLRTGAVSEAF
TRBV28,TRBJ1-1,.,ASSFFTSPGTEAF
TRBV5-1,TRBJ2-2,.,ASSLAGLAGRIGELF
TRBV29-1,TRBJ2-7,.,SVEDIGTGSSYEQY
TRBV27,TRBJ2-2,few,ASRPGLTMNTGELF
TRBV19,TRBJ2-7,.,ASSTLDSTYEQY
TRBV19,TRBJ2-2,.,ASSITGYTGELF
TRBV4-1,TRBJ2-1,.,ASSHPGENEQF
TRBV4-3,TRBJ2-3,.,ASSHWTGGKTDTQY
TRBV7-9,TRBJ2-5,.,ASSLLVAGQETQY